These 3 T cell receptor beta chains originate from one sample sequenced in a study of T cells in Graves' hyperthyroidism and ophthalmopathy. Amplification of TCR beta CDR3 regions used RNA as the template. The HTBI primer set drove a first-round RT-PCR of the TCR CDR3. TCRdb re-derived calls from the multiplex PCR reads in MiXCR, one entry per CDR3 protein. Of roughly 500,000 distinct CDR3 sequences detected, 40% to 50% appear once; the ten largest clones hold about two fifths. Sequenced sample: peripheral blood or thyroid tissue (not recorded which). The receptors here all came from an adult woman with Graves' disease, either hyperthyroidism or ophthalmopathy (not recorded which).

This clonotype has at least ten counts. The chain joins TRBV6-1 to TRBJ2-5; the D is unclear. The germline V and J ends were trimmed by 3 bases and 5 bases, with 7 bases remaining between them. The CDR3 extends over 12 amino acids. Germline CDR1 MNHNS, CDR2 SASEGT. The CDR3 loop is CASSDKTETQYF. Written as DNA, the CDR3 is TGTGCCAGCAGTGATAAAACGGAGACCCAGTACTTC.

The chain is built from TRBV29-1 and TRBJ1-2; D is ambiguous. V was pared by 5 bases and J by 5 bases, with 3 bases between. This CDR3 has 9 residues. Germline loops: CDR1 SQVTM, CDR2 ANQGSEA. DNA for the CDR3: TGCAGCGTTCAATATGGCTACACCTTC. It specifies CSVQYGYTF.

This clonotype was seen a few times. This chain links TRBV7-2 with TRBJ1-5; TRBD1 matches 7 bases. The germline V gene encodes CDR1 SGHTA and CDR2 FQGNSA. This CDR3 contains 13 residues. V was pared by 6 bases and J by 10 bases, with 9 bases of the junction left unmatched. The CDR3 loop reads CASSSYRGGPQHF. The CDR3 DNA is TGTGCCAGCAGTTCCTACAGGGGAGGACCCCAGCATTTT.